The next 17 T cell receptor beta chains were all read from a single sample in a study of blood T cell repertoires in COVID-19. Clones were read by immunoSEQ multiplex PCR, and TCRdb kept only the in-frame ones, dropping some. The sample gives roughly 240,000 clones, about 83% of which show up once; around 2% is in the top ten. What was sequenced was PBMCs or T cells enriched from blood (not recorded which). The origin of the receptors is a woman aged 45 to 65 who had recovered from COVID-19.

This rearrangement joins TRBV12-3 or TRBV12-4 to TRBJ2-7; tentative D call: TRBD2 (6 bases). The CDR3 is 12 amino acids. V was shortened by 6 bases and J by 4 bases, with 10 bases between the two germline ends. The CDR3 reads CASREGSYEQYF. The CDR3 coding sequence is TGTGCCAGCAGGGAGGGTTCGTACGAGCAGTACTTC.

The chain carries TRBV11-3 and TRBJ2-5, with a tentative D call TRBD1 (6 bases). The CDR3 has 15 amino acids. V shed 4 bases and J shed 1 base, with 13 bases lying between them. Germline CDR1 is SGHNT and CDR2 is YENEEA. CDR3 loop: CASSSRRGSQETQYF. The CDR3 DNA is TGTGCCAGCAGCTCACGCAGGGGATCCCAAGAGACCCAGTACTTC.

The chain uses TRBV5-4 and TRBJ2-1; 7 bases are shared with TRBD1. The length of the CDR3 is 14 residues. The trim removed 4 bases at V and 4 bases at J, leaving 5 bases unmatched. CDR1 is SGHNT, CDR2 YYREEE, per germline (reference sequence). DNA of the CDR3: TGTGCCAGCAGCCCGACAGGGCTGTACAATGAGCAGTTCTTC. Its protein product is CASSPTGLYNEQFF.

The chain links TRBV19 to TRBJ1-5, with D perhaps matching TRBD1 (6 bases). The CDR3 has 16 residues. Germline V CDR1 and CDR2: LNHDA, SQIVND (reference sequence). The V gene lost 5 bases and the J gene lost 11 bases, with 25 bases spanning the gap. The CDR3 nucleotides read TGTGCCAGTAGTTTCTTTCGGCAAGGGGGGGTTGGGGCCCAGCATTTT. Translating it yields CASSFFRQGGVGAQHF.

The chain combines TRBV27 with TRBJ1-3; 9 nucleotides line up with TRBD1. Germline trimming cut 5 bases from V and 4 bases from J; bases unmatched to any gene: 6. The CDR3 spans 15 residues. Per germline, CDR1 MNHEY and CDR2 SMNVEV (reference sequence). Here the CDR3 DNA reads TGTGCCAGCAGTGGGGGACAGGGTAAAGGAAACACCATATATTTT. This codes for CASSGGQGKGNTIYF.

V gene TRBV7-9 combines with J gene TRBJ2-5, with 7 bases lining up with TRBD1. V lost 6 bases and J lost 3; bases outside the gene matches: 7. CDR3 length: 14 residues. Germline loops: CDR1 SEHNR, CDR2 FQNEAQ (reference sequence). The CDR3 here is CASSLGGAEETQYF. CDR3 nucleotide sequence: TGTGCCAGCAGTCTAGGGGGCGCGGAAGAGACCCAGTACTTC.

The V and J genes are TRBV15 and TRBJ2-3; 7 bases line up with TRBD2. V was clipped by 0 bases and J by 3 bases; unmatched bases: 6. The germline gives CDR1 LNHNV, CDR2 YYDKDF (reference sequence). The CDR3 consists of 16 residues. The CDR3 spells CATSRDVVGGTDTQYF. For the CDR3, the DNA is TGTGCCACCAGCAGAGATGTCGTCGGGGGGACAGATACGCAGTATTTT.

This sequence joins TRBV9 and TRBJ2-2; D not resolved. Trimming stripped 6 bases from V and 7 bases from J, with 13 bases between. The CDR3 contains 13 residues. Germline values: CDR1 SGDLS, CDR2 YYNGEE. CDR3 sequence: CASTLPGLGELFF. CDR3 bases: TGTGCCAGCACCCTCCCCGGTCTCGGGGAGCTGTTTTTT.

The V gene is TRBV30, the J gene TRBJ1-3; no definite D call. CDR3 length: 18 residues. The V gene lost 2 bases and the J gene lost 0 bases, with 20 bases spanning the gap. Germline V lookup: CDR1 GTSNPN, CDR2 SVGIG (reference sequence). CDR3 bases: TGTGCCTGGAGTCATTCCCGACTTGGACTTCTCTCTGGAAACACCATATATTTT. Translated, it gives CAWSHSRLGLLSGNTIYF.

Only one count was recorded for this clone. The rearrangement joins TRBV2 to TRBJ2-5; D is ambiguous. The CDR3 sequence is 13 residues long. Germline CDR1 and CDR2: SNHLY and FYNNEI. The V end lost 3 bases, the J end lost 5 bases, and 10 bases lay between the germline ends. The CDR3 loop reads CASSDPSVETQYF. The CDR3 coding sequence is TGTGCCAGCAGTGACCCAAGCGTGGAGACCCAGTACTTC.

The chain recombines TRBV7-2 with TRBJ2-7; TRBD2 might be the D (7 bases). Germline V lookup: CDR1 SGHTA, CDR2 FQGNSA. The CDR3 length is 14 residues. Trimming took 4 bases from V and 0 from J, leaving 10 bases between them. In DNA form, the CDR3 reads TGTGCCAGCAGCTGGGGGGGCACCTCCTACGAGCAGTACTTC. Its translation: CASSWGGTSYEQYF. The variable domain in full, with the rest retrieved from reference TRBV7-2 and TRBJ2-7, is GAGVSQSPSNKVTEKGKDVELRCDPISGHTALYWYRQSLGQGLEFLIYFQGNSAPDKSGLPSDRFSAERTGGSVSTLTIQRTQQEDSAVYLCASSWGGTSYEQYFGPGTRLTVT.

The rearrangement uses TRBV19 and TRBJ1-3, with 7 positions matching TRBD1. V trimming: 5 bases; J trimming: 0 bases; junction bases outside the gene matches: 7. There are 16 residues in the CDR3. CDR1 LNHDA and CDR2 SQIVND come from the germline V gene (reference sequence). CDR3 sequence reads: CASSLDRPSSGNTIYF. The CDR3 DNA sequence: TGTGCCAGTAGTTTGGACAGGCCGAGCTCTGGAAACACCATATATTTT.

This clone was detected only once. V usage is TRBV5-1 and J usage is TRBJ1-1; TRBD1 might be the D (5 bases). This CDR3 has 14 residues. V lost 0 bases, J lost 4 bases, and 10 bases lay in between. The germline V gene encodes CDR1 SGHRS and CDR2 YFSETQ. For the CDR3, the DNA is TGCGCCAGCAGCTTGGCAGGGATAGGCACTGAAGCTTTCTTT. It is translated as CASSLAGIGTEAFF.

The chain carries TRBV12-3 or TRBV12-4 and TRBJ2-7; 7 bases align to TRBD2. The CDR3 totals 13 residues. V shed 6 bases and J 7 bases; nucleotides not matched to a gene: 9. CDR3 loop: CASRPSGGREQYF. The CDR3 nucleotides are TGTGCCAGCAGGCCCTCTGGCGGGAGAGAGCAGTACTTC.

CDR3 amino acids: CASSPEGQGDQPQHF. Here the CDR3 DNA reads TGTGCCAGTAGCCCAGAAGGACAGGGGGATCAGCCCCAGCATTTT. This chain links TRBV19 with TRBJ1-5; 10 positions agree with TRBD1. V lost 6 bases to trimming and J lost 5 bases; unmatched junction nucleotides: 7. CDR1 is LNHDA and CDR2 is SQIVND in the germline V gene (reference sequence). This CDR3 has 15 residues. The full variable domain, rest sourced from reference TRBV19 and TRBJ1-5, is DGGITQSPKYLFRKEGQNVTLSCEQNLNHDAMYWYRQDPGQGLRLIYYSQIVNDFQKGDIAEGYSVSREKKESFPLTVTSAQKNPTAFYLCASSPEGQGDQPQHFGDGTRLSIL.

The genes are TRBV11-1 and TRBJ2-3; 8 bases agree with TRBD2. The germline V gene has CDR1 SGHAT and CDR2 FQDESV (reference sequence). J gave up 1 base and V 8 bases, and 8 bases lay outside the gene matches. CDR3 length: 15 residues. Written as DNA, the CDR3 is TGTGCCAGCCGTAGGAGGCGGGAGGGCACAGATACGCAGTATTTT. Protein sequence: CASRRRREGTDTQYF.

The V call is TRBV6-4, the J call TRBJ2-5, with D perhaps matching TRBD2 (5 bases). Trimming shortened V by 6 bases and J by 2 bases, and 10 bases separated the two germline ends. Germline V lookup: CDR1 MRHNA, CDR2 SNTAGT. The CDR3 contains 13 residues. DNA for the CDR3: TGTGCCAGCAGCGCTGACTATCAAGAGACCCAGTACTTC. This gives the protein CASSADYQETQYF.